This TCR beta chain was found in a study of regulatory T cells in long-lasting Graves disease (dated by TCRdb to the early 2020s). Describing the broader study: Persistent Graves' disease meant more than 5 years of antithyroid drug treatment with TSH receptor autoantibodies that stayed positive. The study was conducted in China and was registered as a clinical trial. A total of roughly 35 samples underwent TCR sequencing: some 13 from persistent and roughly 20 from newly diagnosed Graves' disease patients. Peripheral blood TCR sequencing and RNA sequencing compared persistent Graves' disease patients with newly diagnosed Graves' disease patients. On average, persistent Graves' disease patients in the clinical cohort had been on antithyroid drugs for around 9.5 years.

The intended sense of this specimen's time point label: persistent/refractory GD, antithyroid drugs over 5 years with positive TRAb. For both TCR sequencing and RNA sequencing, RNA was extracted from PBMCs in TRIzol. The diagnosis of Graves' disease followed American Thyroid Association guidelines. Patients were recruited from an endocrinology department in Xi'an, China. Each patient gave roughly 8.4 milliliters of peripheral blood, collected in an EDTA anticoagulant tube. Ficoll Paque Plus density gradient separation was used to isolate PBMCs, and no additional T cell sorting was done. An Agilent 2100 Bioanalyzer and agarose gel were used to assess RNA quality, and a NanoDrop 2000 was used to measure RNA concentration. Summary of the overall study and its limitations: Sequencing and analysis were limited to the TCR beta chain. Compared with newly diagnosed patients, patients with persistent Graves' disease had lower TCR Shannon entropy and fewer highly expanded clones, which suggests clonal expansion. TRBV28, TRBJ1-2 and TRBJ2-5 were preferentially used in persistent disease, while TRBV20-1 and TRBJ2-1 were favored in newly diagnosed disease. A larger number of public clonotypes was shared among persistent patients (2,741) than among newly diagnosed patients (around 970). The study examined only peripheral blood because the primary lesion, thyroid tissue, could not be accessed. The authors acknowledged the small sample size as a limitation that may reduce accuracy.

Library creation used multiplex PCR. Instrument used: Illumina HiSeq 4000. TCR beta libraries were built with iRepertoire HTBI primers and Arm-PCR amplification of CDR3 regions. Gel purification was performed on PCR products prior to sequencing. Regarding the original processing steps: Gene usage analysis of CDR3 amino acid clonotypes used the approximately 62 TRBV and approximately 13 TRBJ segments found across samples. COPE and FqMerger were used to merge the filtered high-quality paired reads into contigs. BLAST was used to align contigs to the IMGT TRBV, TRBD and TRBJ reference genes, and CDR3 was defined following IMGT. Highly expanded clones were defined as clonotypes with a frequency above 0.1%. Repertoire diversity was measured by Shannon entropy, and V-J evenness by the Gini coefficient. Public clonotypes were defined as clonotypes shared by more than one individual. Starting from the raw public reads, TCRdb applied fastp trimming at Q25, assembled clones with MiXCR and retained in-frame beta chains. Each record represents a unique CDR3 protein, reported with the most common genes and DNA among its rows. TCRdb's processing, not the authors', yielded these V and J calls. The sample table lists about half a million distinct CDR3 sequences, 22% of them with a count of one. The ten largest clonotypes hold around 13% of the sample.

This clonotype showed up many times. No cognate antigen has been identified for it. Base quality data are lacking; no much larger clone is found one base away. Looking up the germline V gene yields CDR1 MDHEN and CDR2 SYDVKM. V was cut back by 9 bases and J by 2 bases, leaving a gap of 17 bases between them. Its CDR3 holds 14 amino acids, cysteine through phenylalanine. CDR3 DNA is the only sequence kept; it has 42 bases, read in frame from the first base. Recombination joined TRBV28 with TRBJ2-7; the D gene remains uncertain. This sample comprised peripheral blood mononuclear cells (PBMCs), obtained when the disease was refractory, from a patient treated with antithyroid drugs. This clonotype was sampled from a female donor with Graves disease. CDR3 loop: CASQVATMPYEQYF. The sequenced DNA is TGTGCCAGTCAAGTGGCAACCATGCCCTACGAGCAGTACTTC. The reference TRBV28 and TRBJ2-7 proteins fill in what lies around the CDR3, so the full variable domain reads DVKVTQSSRYLVKRTGEKVFLECVQDMDHENMFWYRQDPGLGLRLIYFSYDVKMKEKGDIPEGYSVSREKKERFSLILESASTNQTSMYLCASQVATMPYEQYFGPGTRLTVT.